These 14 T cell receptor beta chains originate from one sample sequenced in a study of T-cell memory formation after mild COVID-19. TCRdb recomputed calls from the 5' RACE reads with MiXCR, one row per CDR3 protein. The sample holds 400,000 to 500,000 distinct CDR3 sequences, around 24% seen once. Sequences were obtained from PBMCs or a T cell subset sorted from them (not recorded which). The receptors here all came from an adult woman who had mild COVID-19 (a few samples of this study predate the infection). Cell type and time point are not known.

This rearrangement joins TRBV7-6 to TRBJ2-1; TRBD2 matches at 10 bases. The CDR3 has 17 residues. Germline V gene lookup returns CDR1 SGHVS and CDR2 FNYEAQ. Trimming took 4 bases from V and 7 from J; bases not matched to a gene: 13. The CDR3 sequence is CASSSKREGLRRNEQFF. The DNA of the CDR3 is TGTGCCAGCAGCTCCAAGCGGGAGGGCCTCCGTCGGAATGAGCAGTTCTTC.

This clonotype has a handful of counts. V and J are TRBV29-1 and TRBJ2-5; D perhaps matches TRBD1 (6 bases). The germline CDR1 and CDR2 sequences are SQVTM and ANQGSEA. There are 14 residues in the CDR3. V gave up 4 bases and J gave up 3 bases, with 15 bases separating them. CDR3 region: CSVGAKNREETQYF. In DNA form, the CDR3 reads TGCAGCGTTGGGGCCAAAAACAGGGAAGAGACCCAGTACTTC.

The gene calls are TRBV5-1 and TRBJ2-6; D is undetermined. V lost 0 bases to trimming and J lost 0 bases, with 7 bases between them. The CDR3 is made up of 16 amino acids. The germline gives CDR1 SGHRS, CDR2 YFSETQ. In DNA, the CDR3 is TGCGCCAGCAGCTTGGATTTTAACTCTGGGGCCAACGTCCTGACTTTC. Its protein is CASSLDFNSGANVLTF.

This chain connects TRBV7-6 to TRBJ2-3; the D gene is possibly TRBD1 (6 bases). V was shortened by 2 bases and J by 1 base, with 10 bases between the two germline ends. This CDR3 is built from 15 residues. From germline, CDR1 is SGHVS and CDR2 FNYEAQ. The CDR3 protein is CASSLNRAGTDTQYF. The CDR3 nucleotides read TGTGCCAGCAGCTTAAACAGGGCGGGCACAGATACGCAGTATTTT.

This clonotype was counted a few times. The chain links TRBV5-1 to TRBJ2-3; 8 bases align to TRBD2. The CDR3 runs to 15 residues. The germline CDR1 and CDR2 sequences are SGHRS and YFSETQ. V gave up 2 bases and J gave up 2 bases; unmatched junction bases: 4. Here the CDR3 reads CASSLAGAPTDTQYF. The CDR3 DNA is TGCGCCAGCAGCTTAGCGGGGGCCCCCACAGATACGCAGTATTTT.

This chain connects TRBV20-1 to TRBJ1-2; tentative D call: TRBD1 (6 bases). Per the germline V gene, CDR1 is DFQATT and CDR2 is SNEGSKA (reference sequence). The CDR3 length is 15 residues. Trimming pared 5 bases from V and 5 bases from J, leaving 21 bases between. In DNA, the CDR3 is TGCAGTGCTGACTCCGGGGGGGCTTCGGGGTATGGCTACACCTTC. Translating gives CSADSGGASGYGYTF.

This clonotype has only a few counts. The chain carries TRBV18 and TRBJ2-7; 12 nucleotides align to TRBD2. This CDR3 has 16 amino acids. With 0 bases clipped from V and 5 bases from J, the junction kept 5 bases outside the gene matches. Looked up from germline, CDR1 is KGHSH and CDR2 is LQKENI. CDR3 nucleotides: TGTGCCAGCTCACCACCTGGACTAGCGGGAAATAACGAGCAGTACTTC. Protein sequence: CASSPPGLAGNNEQYF.

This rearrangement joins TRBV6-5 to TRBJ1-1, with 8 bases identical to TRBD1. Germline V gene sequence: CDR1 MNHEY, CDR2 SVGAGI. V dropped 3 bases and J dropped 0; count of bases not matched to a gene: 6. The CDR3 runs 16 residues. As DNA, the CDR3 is TGTGCCAGCAGTTATGCCCGGACAGGGATGAACACTGAAGCTTTCTTT. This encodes CASSYARTGMNTEAFF.

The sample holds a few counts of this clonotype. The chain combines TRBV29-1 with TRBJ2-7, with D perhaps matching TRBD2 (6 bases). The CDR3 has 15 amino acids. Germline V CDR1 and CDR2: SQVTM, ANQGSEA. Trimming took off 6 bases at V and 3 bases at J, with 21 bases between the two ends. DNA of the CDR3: TGCAGCGTCCTGTGGGGGGAGAAGTCTAACTACGAGCAGTACTTC. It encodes CSVLWGEKSNYEQYF.

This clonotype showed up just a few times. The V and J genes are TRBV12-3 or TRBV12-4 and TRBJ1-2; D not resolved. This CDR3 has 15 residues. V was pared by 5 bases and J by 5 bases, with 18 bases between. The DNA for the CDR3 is TGTGCCAGCAGTCCGCGAGCCAAGGGTCGGTATGGCTACACCTTC. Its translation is CASSPRAKGRYGYTF.

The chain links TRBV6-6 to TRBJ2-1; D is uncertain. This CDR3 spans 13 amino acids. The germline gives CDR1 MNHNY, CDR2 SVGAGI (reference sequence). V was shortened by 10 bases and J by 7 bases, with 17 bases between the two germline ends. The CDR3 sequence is CAIHPGQPNEQFF. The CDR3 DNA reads TGTGCCATCCACCCCGGGCAGCCGAATGAGCAGTTCTTC.

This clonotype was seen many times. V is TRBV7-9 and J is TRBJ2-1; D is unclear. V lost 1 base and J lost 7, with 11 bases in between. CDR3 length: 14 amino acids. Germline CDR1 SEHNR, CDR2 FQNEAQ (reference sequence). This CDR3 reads CASSLGQGPNEQFF. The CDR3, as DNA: TGTGCCAGCAGCTTAGGCCAAGGTCCTAATGAGCAGTTCTTC. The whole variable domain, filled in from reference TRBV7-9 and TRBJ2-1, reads DTGVSQNPRHKITKRGQNVTFRCDPISEHNRLYWYRQTLGQGPEFLTYFQNEAQLEKSRLLSDRFSAERPKGSFSTLEIQRTEQGDSAMYLCASSLGQGPNEQFFGPGTRLTVL.

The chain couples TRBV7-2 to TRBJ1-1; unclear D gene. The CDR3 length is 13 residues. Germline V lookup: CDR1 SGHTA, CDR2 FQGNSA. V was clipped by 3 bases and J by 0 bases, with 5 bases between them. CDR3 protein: CASSFALNTEAFF. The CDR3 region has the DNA TGTGCCAGCAGCTTTGCACTGAACACTGAAGCTTTCTTT.

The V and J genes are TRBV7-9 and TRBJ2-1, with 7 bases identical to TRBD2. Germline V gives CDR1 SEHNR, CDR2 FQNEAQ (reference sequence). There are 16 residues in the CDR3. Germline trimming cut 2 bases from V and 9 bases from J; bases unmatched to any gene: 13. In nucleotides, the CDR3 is TGTGCCAGCAGCTTACATCGCGGGAGTACTGGGGCTGAGCAGTTCTTC. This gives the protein CASSLHRGSTGAEQFF.